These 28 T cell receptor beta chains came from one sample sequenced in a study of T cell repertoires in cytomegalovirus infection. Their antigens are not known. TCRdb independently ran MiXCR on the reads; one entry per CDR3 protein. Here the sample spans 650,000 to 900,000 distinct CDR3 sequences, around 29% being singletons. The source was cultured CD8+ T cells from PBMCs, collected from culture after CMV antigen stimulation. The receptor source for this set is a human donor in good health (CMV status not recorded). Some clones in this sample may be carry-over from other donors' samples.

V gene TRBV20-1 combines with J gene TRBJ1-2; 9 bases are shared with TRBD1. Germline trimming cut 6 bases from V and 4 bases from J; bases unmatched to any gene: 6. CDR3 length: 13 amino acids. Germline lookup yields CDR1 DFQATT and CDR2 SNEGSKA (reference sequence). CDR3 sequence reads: CSAMGQGPYGYTF. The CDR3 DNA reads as TGCAGTGCGATGGGACAGGGACCCTATGGCTACACCTTC.

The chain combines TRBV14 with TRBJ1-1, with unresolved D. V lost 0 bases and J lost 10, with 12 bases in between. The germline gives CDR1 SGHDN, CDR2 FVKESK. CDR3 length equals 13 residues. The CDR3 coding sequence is TGTGCCAGCAGCCAAGAGACCCCATTGTCAGCTTTCTTT. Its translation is CASSQETPLSAFF.

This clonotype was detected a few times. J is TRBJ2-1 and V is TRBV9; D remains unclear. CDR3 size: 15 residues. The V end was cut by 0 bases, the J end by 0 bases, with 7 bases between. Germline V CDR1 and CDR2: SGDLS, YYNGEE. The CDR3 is CASSVAKTSYNEQFF. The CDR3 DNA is TGTGCCAGCAGCGTAGCCAAGACCTCCTACAATGAGCAGTTCTTC.

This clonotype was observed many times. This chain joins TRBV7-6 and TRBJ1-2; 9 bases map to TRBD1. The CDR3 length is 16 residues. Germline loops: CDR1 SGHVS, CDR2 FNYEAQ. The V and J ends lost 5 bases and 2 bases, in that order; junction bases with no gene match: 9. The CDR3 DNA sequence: TGTGCCAGCAGCCGGACTCGGGACAGGGCGAACTATGGCTACACCTTC. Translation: CASSRTRDRANYGYTF.

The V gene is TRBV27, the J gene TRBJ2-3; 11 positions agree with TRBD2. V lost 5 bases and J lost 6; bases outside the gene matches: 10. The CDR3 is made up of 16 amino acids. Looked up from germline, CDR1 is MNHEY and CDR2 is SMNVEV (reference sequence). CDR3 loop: CASSKLGTSGSDTQYF. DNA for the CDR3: TGTGCCAGCAGTAAACTGGGGACTAGCGGTAGTGATACGCAGTATTTT.

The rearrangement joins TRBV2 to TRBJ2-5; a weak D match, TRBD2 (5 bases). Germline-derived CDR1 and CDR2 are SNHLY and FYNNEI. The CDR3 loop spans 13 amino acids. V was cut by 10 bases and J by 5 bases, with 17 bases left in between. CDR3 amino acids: CAICRPGKETQYF. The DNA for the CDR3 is TGTGCCATCTGTCGACCCGGGAAGGAGACCCAGTACTTC. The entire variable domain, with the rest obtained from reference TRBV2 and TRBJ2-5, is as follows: EPEVTQTPSHQVTQMGQEVILRCVPISNHLYFYWYRQILGQKVEFLVSFYNNEISEKSEIFDDQFSVERPDGSNFTLKIRSTKLEDSAMYFCAICRPGKETQYFGPGTRLLVL.

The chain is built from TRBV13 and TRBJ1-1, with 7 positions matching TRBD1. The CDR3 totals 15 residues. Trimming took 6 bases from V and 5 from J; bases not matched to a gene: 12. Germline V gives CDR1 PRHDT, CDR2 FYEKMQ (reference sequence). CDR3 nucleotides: TGTGCCAGCAGTTACCTATACAGGGGTGGAACTGAAGCTTTCTTT. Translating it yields CASSYLYRGGTEAFF.

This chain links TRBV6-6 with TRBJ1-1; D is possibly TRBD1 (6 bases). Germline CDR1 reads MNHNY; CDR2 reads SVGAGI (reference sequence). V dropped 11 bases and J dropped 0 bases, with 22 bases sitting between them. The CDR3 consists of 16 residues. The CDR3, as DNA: TGTGCCGTAACCGAGGACAGAAATAACTTGAACACTGAAGCTTTCTTT. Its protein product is CAVTEDRNNLNTEAFF.

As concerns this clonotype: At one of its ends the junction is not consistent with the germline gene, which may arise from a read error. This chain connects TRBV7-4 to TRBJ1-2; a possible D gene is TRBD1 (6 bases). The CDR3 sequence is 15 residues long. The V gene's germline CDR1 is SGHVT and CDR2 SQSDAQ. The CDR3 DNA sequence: TGTGCCAACAGCTTAGCCTCAGGGGAGGGGAAAGGCTACACCTTC. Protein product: CANSLASGEGKGYTF.

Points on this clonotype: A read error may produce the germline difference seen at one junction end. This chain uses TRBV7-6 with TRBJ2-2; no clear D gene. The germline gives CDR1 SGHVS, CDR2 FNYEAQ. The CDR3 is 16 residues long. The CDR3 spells CASSRGRTLNTGELFF. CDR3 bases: TGTGCTAGCAGCCGTGGGCGCACCTTAAACACCGGGGAGCTGTTTTTT.

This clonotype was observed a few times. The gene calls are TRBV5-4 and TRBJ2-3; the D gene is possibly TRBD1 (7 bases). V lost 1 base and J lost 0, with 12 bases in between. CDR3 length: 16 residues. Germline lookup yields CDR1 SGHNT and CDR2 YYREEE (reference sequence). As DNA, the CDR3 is TGTGCCAGCAGCTTGACCAGGGGGGAGAGCACAGATACGCAGTATTTT. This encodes CASSLTRGESTDTQYF.

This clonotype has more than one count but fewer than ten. CDR3 sequence (DNA): TGTGCCAGCAGCTTAGATCCGTTTCGGAAGGGACTAGGCGGGGGCCAAGAGACCCAGTACTTC. Protein product: CASSLDPFRKGLGGGQETQYF. J is TRBJ2-5 and V is TRBV11-2; TRBD2 aligns across 8 bases. The junction had 19 bases not matched to a gene; V was cut back by 0 bases and J by 1 base. The V gene's germline CDR1 is SGHAT and CDR2 FQNNGV. The CDR3 spans 21 residues.

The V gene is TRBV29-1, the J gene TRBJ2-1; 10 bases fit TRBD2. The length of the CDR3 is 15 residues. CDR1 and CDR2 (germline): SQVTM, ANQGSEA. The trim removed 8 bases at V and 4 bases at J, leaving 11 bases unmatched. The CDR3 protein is CSTSGGALIYNEQFF. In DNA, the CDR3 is TGCAGCACCAGCGGGGGGGCTCTTATTTACAATGAGCAGTTCTTC.

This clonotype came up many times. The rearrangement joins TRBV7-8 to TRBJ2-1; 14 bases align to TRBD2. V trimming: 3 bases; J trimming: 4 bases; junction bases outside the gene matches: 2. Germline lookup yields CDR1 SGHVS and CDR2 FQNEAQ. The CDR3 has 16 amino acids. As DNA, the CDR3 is TGTGCCAGCAGCTTGACTAGCGGGGGGGTTTACAATGAGCAGTTCTTC. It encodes CASSLTSGGVYNEQFF.

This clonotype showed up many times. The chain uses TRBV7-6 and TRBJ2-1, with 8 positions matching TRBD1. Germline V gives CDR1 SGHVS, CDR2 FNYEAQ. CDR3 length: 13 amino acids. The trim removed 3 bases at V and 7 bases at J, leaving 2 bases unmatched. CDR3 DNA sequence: TGTGCCAGCAGCTTCACAGGGGGGAATGAGCAGTTCTTC. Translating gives CASSFTGGNEQFF.

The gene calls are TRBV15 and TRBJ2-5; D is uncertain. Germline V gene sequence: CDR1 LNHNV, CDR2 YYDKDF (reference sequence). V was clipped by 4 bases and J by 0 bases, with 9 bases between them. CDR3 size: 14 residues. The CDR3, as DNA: TGTGCCACCAGCACGGTCCCCTACCAAGAGACCCAGTACTTC. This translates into CATSTVPYQETQYF. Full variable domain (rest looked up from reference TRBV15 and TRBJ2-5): DAMVIQNPRYQVTQFGKPVTLSCSQTLNHNVMYWYQQKSSQAPKLLFHYYDKDFNNEADTPDNFQSRRPNTSFCFLDIRSPGLGDTAMYLCATSTVPYQETQYFGPGTRLLVL.

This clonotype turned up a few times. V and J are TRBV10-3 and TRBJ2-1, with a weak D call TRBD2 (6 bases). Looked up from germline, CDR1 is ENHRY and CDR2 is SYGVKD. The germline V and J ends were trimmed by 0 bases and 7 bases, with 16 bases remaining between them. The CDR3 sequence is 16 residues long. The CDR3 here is CAISESASGRTNEQFF. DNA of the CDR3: TGTGCCATCAGTGAGTCAGCCAGCGGGCGAACAAATGAGCAGTTCTTC.

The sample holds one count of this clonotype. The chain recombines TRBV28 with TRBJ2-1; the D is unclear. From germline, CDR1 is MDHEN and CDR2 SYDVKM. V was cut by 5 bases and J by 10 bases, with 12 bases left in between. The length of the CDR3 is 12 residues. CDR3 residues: CASSRQIREQFF. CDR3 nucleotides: TGTGCCAGCAGTCGGCAGATCCGAGAGCAGTTCTTC.

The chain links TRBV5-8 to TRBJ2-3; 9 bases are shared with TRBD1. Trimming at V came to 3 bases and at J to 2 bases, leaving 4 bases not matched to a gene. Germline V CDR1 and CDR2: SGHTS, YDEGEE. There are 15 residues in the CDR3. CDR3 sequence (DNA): TGTGCCAGCAGCTCCGGGACAGGGACCACAGATACGCAGTATTTT. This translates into CASSSGTGTTDTQYF.

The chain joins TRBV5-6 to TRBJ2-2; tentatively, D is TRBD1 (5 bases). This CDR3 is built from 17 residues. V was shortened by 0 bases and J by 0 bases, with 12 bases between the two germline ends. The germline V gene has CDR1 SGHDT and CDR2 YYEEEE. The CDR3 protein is CASSLGQGNPNTGELFF. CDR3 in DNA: TGTGCCAGCAGCTTGGGTCAGGGAAACCCGAACACCGGGGAGCTGTTTTTT.

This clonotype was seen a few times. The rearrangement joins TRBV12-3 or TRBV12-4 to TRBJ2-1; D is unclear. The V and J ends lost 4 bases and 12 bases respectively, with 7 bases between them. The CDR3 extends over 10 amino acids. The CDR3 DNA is TGTGCCAGCAGTTCACCGGGGCAGTTCTTC. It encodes CASSSPGQFF.

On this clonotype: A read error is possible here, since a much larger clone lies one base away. In DNA, the CDR3 is TGTGCCAGTTCACGTGACTTCTATAGCAATCAGCCCCAGCATTTT. This translates into CASSRDFYSNQPQHF. The chain couples TRBV7-8 to TRBJ1-5; D is ambiguous. The V and J ends lost 9 bases and 0 bases respectively, with 15 bases between them. Germline-derived CDR1 and CDR2 are SGHVS and FQNEAQ. The CDR3 totals 15 residues.

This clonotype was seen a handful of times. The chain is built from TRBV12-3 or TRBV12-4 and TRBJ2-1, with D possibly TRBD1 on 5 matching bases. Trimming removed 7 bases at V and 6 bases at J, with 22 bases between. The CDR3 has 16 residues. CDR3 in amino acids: CASTPFVQGRPNEQFF. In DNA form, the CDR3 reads TGTGCCAGCACCCCCTTTGTCCAGGGTCGCCCCAATGAGCAGTTCTTC.

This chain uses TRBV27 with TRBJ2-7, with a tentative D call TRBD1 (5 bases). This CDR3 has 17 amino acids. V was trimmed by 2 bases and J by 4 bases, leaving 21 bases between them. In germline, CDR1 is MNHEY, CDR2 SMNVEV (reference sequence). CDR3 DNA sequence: TGTGCCAGCAGTTTAAGGGGTGGCTACCTACGGTATTACGAGCAGTACGTC. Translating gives CASSLRGGYLRYYEQYV.

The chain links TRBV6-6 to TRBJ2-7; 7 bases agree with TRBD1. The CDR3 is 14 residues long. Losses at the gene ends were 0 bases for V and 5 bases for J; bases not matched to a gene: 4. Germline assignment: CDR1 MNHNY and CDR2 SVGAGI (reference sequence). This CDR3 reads CASSYSTGSDEQYF. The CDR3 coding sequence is TGTGCCAGCAGTTACTCGACAGGGAGCGACGAGCAGTACTTC.

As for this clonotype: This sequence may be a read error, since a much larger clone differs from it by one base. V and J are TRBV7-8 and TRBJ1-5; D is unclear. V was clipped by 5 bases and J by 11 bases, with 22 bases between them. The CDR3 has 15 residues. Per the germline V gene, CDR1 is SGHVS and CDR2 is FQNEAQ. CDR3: CASSPDPTALESQHF. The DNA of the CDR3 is TGTGCCAGCAGCCCGGACCCGACGGCGTTAGAGTCCCAGCATTTT.

The DNA of the CDR3 is TGTGCCAGCAGGGAGGGAGGGTCGGACATTCAGTACTTC. As protein: CASREGGSDIQYF. The V call is TRBV6-1, the J call TRBJ2-4, with TRBD2 identical over 7 bases. CDR3 length: 13 residues. Per germline, CDR1 MNHNS and CDR2 SASEGT. Germline trimming cut 6 bases from V and 8 bases from J; bases unmatched to any gene: 7.

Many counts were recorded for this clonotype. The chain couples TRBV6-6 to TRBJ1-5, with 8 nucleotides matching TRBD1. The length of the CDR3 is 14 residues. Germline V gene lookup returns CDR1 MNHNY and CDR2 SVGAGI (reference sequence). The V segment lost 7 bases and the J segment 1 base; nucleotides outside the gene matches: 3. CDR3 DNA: TGTGCCAGCAACGACAGGGGAAGCAATCAGCCCCAGCATTTT. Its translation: CASNDRGSNQPQHF.